The present entry profiles one T cell receptor (beta chain) with its context. This entry belongs to a study of cytomegalovirus exposure and HLA in healthy donors. Trimming cost V 3 bases and J 3 bases; bases outside gene matches: 5. Per germline, CDR1 MNHEY and CDR2 SMNVEV (reference sequence). There are 15 residues in the CDR3. PCR used 60 Vbeta primers and 13 Jbeta primers. Data came from immunoSEQ multiplex PCR; TCRdb stores just in-frame clones and leaves some out. Of approximately 160,000 clones in the sample, around 80% are singletons; the top ten hold 1.5% to 2%. The J gene is TRBJ2-1, the V gene TRBV27, with 7 bases lining up with TRBD2. The TCR sequence derives from a human donor in good health. Material for sequencing was PBMCs. The CDR3: CASSFSAGIYNEQFF. In DNA, the CDR3 is TGTGCCAGCAGTTTTTCAGCGGGGATCTACAATGAGCAGTTCTTC.